Listed below are T cell receptor beta chains from one sample, sequenced in a study of long-term antiretroviral therapy in people with HIV. Clones were sequenced by immunoSEQ multiplex PCR, and TCRdb holds only the in-frame ones, with some missing. In the table there are some 25,000 clones, approximately 80% of which are singletons. The sample in question was unsorted PBMCs, obtained 3 years after starting antiretroviral therapy. Receptor source: a middle-aged man with HIV. Each CDR3 is given with its conserved first and last residue. D genes are given only for firm matches. Clone size appears in some rows only: once, few, many, or a class for an expanded clone.

>once|TRBV19|TRBJ2-3|-
CASSISRGSSDTQYF
TGTGCCAGTAGTATAAGTCGGGGCTCCTCAGATACGCAGTATTTT
>-|TRBV5-4|TRBJ2-5|-
CASSFPPLGESRETQYF
TGTGCCAGCAGCTTTCCCCCCTTGGGGGAGTCTCGAGAGACCCAGTACTTC
>-|TRBV19|TRBJ2-2|TRBD2
CASSISGGWDTGELFF
TGTGCCAGTAGTATTAGCGGGGGTTGGGACACCGGGGAGCTGTTTTTT
>-|TRBV28|TRBJ2-1|TRBD2
CASSLYPAGGGEQFF
TGTGCCAGCAGTTTATACCCAGCGGGAGGTGGGGAGCAGTTCTTC
>-|TRBV28|TRBJ2-2|-
CASSHPWALHEGELFF
TGTGCCAGCAGTCATCCTTGGGCCTTACACGAAGGGGAGCTGTTTTTT
>-|TRBV4-2|TRBJ1-1|-
CASSHRTDNPEAFF
TGTGCCAGCAGCCACCGGACAGACAATCCTGAAGCTTTCTTT
>once|TRBV10-3|TRBJ2-7|-
CAISLLEHEQYF
TGTGCCATCAGTCTACTGGAGCACGAGCAGTACTTC
>-|TRBV18|TRBJ1-4|-
CASSQGSSEKLFF
TGTGCCAGCTCACAGGGAAGTAGTGAAAAACTGTTTTTT
>-|TRBV7-2|TRBJ1-2|-
CASSLTREGYTF
TGTGCCAGCAGCTTAACACGAGAAGGCTACACCTTC
>-|TRBV5-8|TRBJ2-1|TRBD2
CASSLSIAGRFVNEQFF
TGTGCCAGCAGCTTGTCGATAGCGGGAAGGTTCGTCAATGAGCAGTTCTTC
>-|TRBV5-4|TRBJ2-5|TRBD2
CASMASGVGTQYF
TGTGCCAGCATGGCTAGCGGGGTAGGGACCCAGTACTTC
>-|TRBV6-1|TRBJ2-1|TRBD2
CASRTSGGNNEQFF
TGTGCCAGCAGGACTAGCGGGGGGAACAATGAGCAGTTCTTC
>-|TRBV9|TRBJ1-2|-
CASSGDRFRGYTF
TGTGCCAGCAGCGGTGACAGGTTTCGGGGCTACACCTTC
>-|TRBV5-1|TRBJ2-7|TRBD1
CASSLGPDRRSYEQYF
TGCGCCAGCAGCTTGGGACCGGACAGGAGGTCCTACGAGCAGTACTTC
>-|TRBV6-1|TRBJ2-6|TRBD1
CASSGGQGEFALWGANVLTF
TGTGCCAGCAGTGGGGGACAGGGGGAATTCGCTTTGTGGGGGGCCAACGTCCTGACTTTC
>-|TRBV5-6|TRBJ2-1|-
CASSRGSYNEQFF
TGTGCCAGCAGCAGGGGCTCCTACAATGAGCAGTTCTTC
>-|TRBV18|TRBJ1-2|-
CASSPRQGRNYGYTF
TGTGCCAGCTCACCACGTCAGGGTAGAAACTATGGCTACACCTTC
>-|TRBV5-4|TRBJ2-4|TRBD2
CASSPSGGAADIQYF
TGTGCCAGCAGCCCCTCCGGGGGGGCCGCGGACATTCAGTACTTC
>-|TRBV9|TRBJ2-7|TRBD2
CASISTSGNNEQYF
TGTGCCAGCATATCGACTAGCGGGAATAACGAGCAGTACTTC
>few|TRBV11-2|TRBJ2-2|-
CASSLGTGELFF
TGTGCCAGCAGCTTAGGTACCGGGGAGCTGTTTTTT
>-|TRBV6-1|TRBJ2-3|-
CASSFSTDTQYF
TGTGCCAGCAGTTTCTCCACAGATACGCAGTATTTT
>-|TRBV28|TRBJ1-2|-
CASSLFAGANYGYTF
TGTGCCAGCAGTTTATTCGCAGGGGCGAACTATGGCTACACCTTC
>-|TRBV28|TRBJ1-2|-
CASSFSDTANYGYTF
TGTGCCAGCAGTTTTTCGGACACCGCTAACTATGGCTACACCTTC
>-|TRBV27|TRBJ1-5|TRBD1
CASRGTGWNQPQHF
TGTGCCAGCAGGGGGACAGGGTGGAATCAGCCCCAGCATTTT
>few|TRBV19|TRBJ2-2|-
CASSIIGNTGELFF
TGTGCCAGTAGTATCATCGGGAACACCGGGGAGCTGTTTTTT
>-|TRBV7-2|TRBJ2-3|-
CASSERGNTQYF
TGTGCCAGCAGCGAGCGAGGAAATACGCAGTATTTT
>-|TRBV4-3|TRBJ2-6|TRBD1
CASSQGDSHSGANVLTF
TGCGCCAGCAGCCAAGGGGACAGCCACTCTGGGGCCAACGTCCTGACTTTC
>few|TRBV7-2|TRBJ1-2|-
CASSLEHPSYGYTF
TGTGCCAGCAGCTTAGAACATCCATCCTATGGCTACACCTTC
>-|TRBV18|TRBJ2-7|-
CASSPSGGAFEQYF
TGTGCCAGCTCACCTTCGGGCGGAGCTTTCGAGCAGTACTTC